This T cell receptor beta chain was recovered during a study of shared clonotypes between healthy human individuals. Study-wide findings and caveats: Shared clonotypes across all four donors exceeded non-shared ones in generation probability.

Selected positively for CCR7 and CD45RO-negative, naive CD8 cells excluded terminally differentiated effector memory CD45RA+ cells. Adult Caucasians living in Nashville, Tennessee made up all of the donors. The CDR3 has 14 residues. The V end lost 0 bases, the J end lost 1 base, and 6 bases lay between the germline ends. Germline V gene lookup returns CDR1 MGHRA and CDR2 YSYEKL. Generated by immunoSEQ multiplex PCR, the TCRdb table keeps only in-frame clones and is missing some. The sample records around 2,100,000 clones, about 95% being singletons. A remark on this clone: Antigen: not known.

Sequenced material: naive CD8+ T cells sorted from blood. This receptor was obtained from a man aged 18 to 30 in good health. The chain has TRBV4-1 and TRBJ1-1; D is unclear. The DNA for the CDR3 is TGCGCCAGCAGCCAAGATTGGACGAACACTGAAGCTTTCTTT. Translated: CASSQDWTNTEAFF.